A selection of T cell receptor beta chains follows, all from one sample in a study of shared clonotypes between healthy human individuals. The table came from immunoSEQ multiplex PCR; TCRdb's copy has only in-frame clones and leaves some out. Altogether approximately 2,000,000 clones are present, about nine tenths being singletons, with the ten largest covering roughly 0.34%. Sequenced input: naive CD4+ T cells from PBMCs. Source of these receptors: a man aged 18 to 29 in good health. Some clones in this sample may be carry-over from other donors' samples. The CDR3 runs from the conserved cysteine through the conserved F or W. A D gene is named only where the DNA matches it firmly. Clone size is not always given. Where it is, it says once, few, many or a class for expanded clones.

D gene: .
V gene: TRBV19
J gene: TRBJ2-1
clone size: .
CDR3 DNA: TGTGCCAGTAGTATATTCGGAGGGGGGAACAAGGTCAATGAGCAGTTCTTC
CDR3 protein: CASSIFGGGNKVNEQFF

D gene: .
V gene: TRBV25-1
J gene: TRBJ2-3
clone size: .
CDR3 DNA: TGTGCCAGCCTAAGCAGGGTAGATACGCAGTATTTT
CDR3 protein: CASLSRVDTQYF

D gene: .
V gene: TRBV7-6
J gene: TRBJ2-7
clone size: .
CDR3 DNA: TGTGCCAGCAGCAGAGAGGATTACGAGCAGTACTTC
CDR3 protein: CASSREDYEQYF

D gene: .
V gene: TRBV7-8
J gene: TRBJ2-7
clone size: .
CDR3 DNA: TGTGCCAGCAGGTCGAGGCCTAACGAGCAGTACTTC
CDR3 protein: CASRSRPNEQYF

D gene: .
V gene: TRBV10-3
J gene: TRBJ1-1
clone size: .
CDR3 DNA: TGTGCCATCAGTGAGGGCCCAAACACTGAAGCTTTCTTT
CDR3 protein: CAISEGPNTEAFF

D gene: .
V gene: TRBV28
J gene: TRBJ1-2
clone size: .
CDR3 DNA: TGTGCCAGCAGTTTCGGGGGGGGCTATGGCTACACCTTC
CDR3 protein: CASSFGGGYGYTF

D gene: .
V gene: TRBV10-3
J gene: TRBJ2-7
clone size: .
CDR3 DNA: TGTGCCATCAGTGACGCTAGGAGGTCCTACGAGCAGTACTTC
CDR3 protein: CAISDARRSYEQYF

D gene: TRBD2
V gene: TRBV5-1
J gene: TRBJ2-3
clone size: .
CDR3 DNA: TGCGCCAGCAGCTTATCGACTAGCGGGAGGCCAGATACGCAGTATTTT
CDR3 protein: CASSLSTSGRPDTQYF

D gene: TRBD1
V gene: TRBV6-5
J gene: TRBJ2-7
clone size: .
CDR3 DNA: TGTGCCAGCAGCTTCTGGACAGGATCCATGTACGAGCAGTACTTC
CDR3 protein: CASSFWTGSMYEQYF

D gene: .
V gene: TRBV29-1
J gene: TRBJ2-6
clone size: .
CDR3 DNA: TGCAGCGTTGGACAGTCCTCTGGGGCCAACGTCCTGACTTTC
CDR3 protein: CSVGQSSGANVLTF

D gene: TRBD1
V gene: TRBV7-9
J gene: TRBJ2-7
clone size: .
CDR3 DNA: TGTGCCAGCAGTCAAAGGGACAGGGGTTTTTACGAGCAGTACTTC
CDR3 protein: CASSQRDRGFYEQYF

D gene: .
V gene: TRBV5-4
J gene: TRBJ2-3
clone size: .
CDR3 DNA: TGTGCCAGCAGCTTTTCGGGACGAGGGGCAGATACGCAGTATTTT
CDR3 protein: CASSFSGRGADTQYF

D gene: .
V gene: TRBV5-1
J gene: TRBJ1-2
clone size: .
CDR3 DNA: TGCGCCAGCAGCTTGGGACAAAATGGCTACACCTTC
CDR3 protein: CASSLGQNGYTF

D gene: TRBD2
V gene: TRBV10-3
J gene: TRBJ2-6
clone size: .
CDR3 DNA: TGTGCCATCAGTGAGTTGGGAGGGAACTCTGGGGCCAACGTCCTGACTTTC
CDR3 protein: CAISELGGNSGANVLTF

D gene: TRBD1
V gene: TRBV5-1
J gene: TRBJ2-7
clone size: .
CDR3 DNA: TGCGCCAGCAGCCGGACAGGGGCCTCCTACGAGCAGTACTTC
CDR3 protein: CASSRTGASYEQYF

D gene: .
V gene: TRBV27
J gene: TRBJ2-2
clone size: .
CDR3 DNA: TGTGCCAGCAGCACCTTGACAGAGAACACCGGGGAGCTGTTTTTT
CDR3 protein: CASSTLTENTGELFF

D gene: .
V gene: TRBV19
J gene: TRBJ1-5
clone size: .
CDR3 DNA: TGTGCCAGTAGGCCCATGGGAGATCAGCCCCAGCATTTT
CDR3 protein: CASRPMGDQPQHF

D gene: .
V gene: TRBV4-2
J gene: TRBJ1-2
clone size: .
CDR3 DNA: TGTGCCAGCAGCCAGGCCCCGAAGCGGGGGGACTATGGCTACACCTTC
CDR3 protein: CASSQAPKRGDYGYTF

D gene: TRBD2
V gene: TRBV5-1
J gene: TRBJ2-3
clone size: once
CDR3 DNA: TGCGCCAGCAGCCAACGACGTCCGGGACTAGCGGGAAAAGATACGCAGTATTTT
CDR3 protein: CASSQRRPGLAGKDTQYF

D gene: .
V gene: TRBV7-3
J gene: TRBJ2-3
clone size: .
CDR3 DNA: TGTGCCAGCAGCTTAAGCTGGGGAGATACGCAGTATTTT
CDR3 protein: CASSLSWGDTQYF